These 22 T cell receptor beta chains were sequenced from one sample in a study of OX40 agonist ivuxolimab in advanced cancers. Sequenced by immunoSEQ multiplex PCR; TCRdb stores in-frame clones only, minus some. The table records fewer than 70,000 clones, 80% to 90% of them present only once. The source material was CD4+ or CD8+ T cells sorted from blood, sampled in a trial of the OX40 agonist ivuxolimab. Receptors were obtained from an adult with an advanced solid tumor such as melanoma, head and neck, liver or kidney cancer.

CDR3 in DNA: TGTGCCAGTACTGGCGGAAGAGGGTACGAGCAGTACTTC. It specifies CASTGGRGYEQYF. The chain recombines TRBV7-9 with TRBJ2-7; D possibly corresponds to TRBD2 (5 bases). The V end lost 9 bases, the J end lost 4 bases, and 16 bases lay between the germline ends. Germline V gene sequence: CDR1 SEHNR, CDR2 FQNEAQ (reference sequence). This CDR3 comprises 13 residues.

This clone was detected once. The chain uses TRBV19 and TRBJ2-4; the D call may be TRBD1 or TRBD2 (5 bases each). The V and J ends lost 4 bases and 5 bases respectively, with 15 bases between them. Germline-derived CDR1 and CDR2 are LNHDA and SQIVND (reference sequence). CDR3 length: 15 amino acids. The DNA for the CDR3 is TGTGCCAGTAGTACTAGGGACGGGGAAGAAAACATTCAGTACTTC. It translates to CASSTRDGEENIQYF.

The CDR3 loop reads CASSPQGDTEAFF. Written as DNA, the CDR3 is TGCGCCAGCAGCCCCCAGGGGGATACTGAAGCTTTCTTT. This rearrangement joins TRBV5-1 to TRBJ1-1; 7 nucleotides agree with TRBD1. The CDR3 extends over 13 amino acids. Germline CDR1 and CDR2: SGHRS and YFSETQ. V lost 4 bases to trimming and J lost 5 bases; unmatched junction nucleotides: 5.

V and J are TRBV5-1 and TRBJ2-7; a possible D gene is TRBD1 (6 bases). V was clipped by 0 bases and J by 3 bases, with 10 bases between them. The CDR3 is 14 residues long. Germline V lookup: CDR1 SGHRS, CDR2 YFSETQ. For the CDR3, the DNA is TGCGCCAGCAGCTTGGGGACAGAGGTCTACGAGCAGTACTTC. Its translation: CASSLGTEVYEQYF.

This clone came up a few times. The chain recombines TRBV7-2 with TRBJ1-2, with D possibly TRBD1 on 5 matching bases. The V end lost 5 bases, the J end lost 8 bases, and 12 bases lay between the germline ends. CDR3 size: 12 residues. Germline V gene data show CDR1 as SGHTA and CDR2 as FQGNSA. The CDR3 DNA reads as TGTGCCAGCAGCACCAGGGATACGGGCTACACCTTC. Amino acids: CASSTRDTGYTF.

The chain joins TRBV9 to TRBJ1-3; D not resolved. Germline CDR1 SGDLS, CDR2 YYNGEE. Trimming removed 0 bases at V and 2 bases at J, with 12 bases between. This CDR3 region has 16 residues. The DNA for the CDR3 is TGTGCCAGCAGCGTAGACCCTGGCCGGACTGGAAACACCATATATTTT. As protein: CASSVDPGRTGNTIYF.

This clone was seen a few times. The rearrangement joins TRBV27 to TRBJ2-5; D is possibly TRBD2 (6 bases). V lost 2 bases to trimming and J lost 5 bases, with 15 bases between them. Germline V gene lookup returns CDR1 MNHEY and CDR2 SMNVEV (reference sequence). The CDR3 consists of 15 residues. The CDR3 is CASSLELASRETQYF. CDR3 DNA: TGTGCCAGCAGTTTAGAACTAGCCAGCAGGGAGACCCAGTACTTC.

V gene TRBV28 combines with J gene TRBJ2-2, with 15 bases aligning to TRBD2. Trimming at V came to 6 bases and at J to 6 bases, leaving 14 bases not matched to a gene. The CDR3 length is 19 residues. From germline, CDR1 is MDHEN and CDR2 SYDVKM. CDR3 sequence: CASSSPGTSGRLGPGELFF. CDR3 nucleotide sequence: TGTGCCAGCAGCTCCCCTGGGACTAGCGGGAGGCTGGGGCCCGGGGAGCTGTTTTTT.

The genes are TRBV5-1 and TRBJ2-1; 14 bases align to TRBD2. Germline-derived CDR1 and CDR2 are SGHRS and YFSETQ. The CDR3 runs to 18 residues. The V gene end was trimmed by 4 bases and the J gene end by 0 bases; junction bases not matched to a gene: 6. The CDR3 DNA follows: TGCGCCAGCAGCCTACCGGGGACTAGCGGGAGCTCCTACAATGAGCAGTTCTTC. Translating it yields CASSLPGTSGSSYNEQFF.

The chain joins TRBV7-9 to TRBJ1-1, with D maybe TRBD1 (5 bases). This CDR3 comprises 14 residues. Trimming pared 5 bases from V and 11 bases from J, leaving 21 bases between. Germline V gene data show CDR1 as SEHNR and CDR2 as FQNEAQ (reference sequence). The CDR3 nucleotides read TGTGCCAGCAGCCTAATGGGCAGGGTAGGTGACGCTTTCTTT. This codes for CASSLMGRVGDAFF.

This chain links TRBV28 with TRBJ2-2, with 12 positions matching TRBD2. Germline V gene data show CDR1 as MDHEN and CDR2 as SYDVKM. This CDR3 is built from 16 residues. The J segment lost 6 bases and the V segment lost 6 bases, leaving 8 bases of the junction unmatched. This CDR3 reads CASSQTSGSRPGELFF. The CDR3 DNA sequence: TGTGCCAGCAGCCAGACTAGCGGGAGTAGGCCCGGGGAGCTGTTTTTT.

This clone was found once. The chain carries TRBV5-4 and TRBJ2-7, with TRBD1 as a possible D gene (5 bases). The ends were cut back, 1 base at V and 2 bases at J, with 10 bases in the middle. The V gene's germline CDR1 is SGHNT and CDR2 YYREEE (reference sequence). The length of the CDR3 is 14 residues. For the CDR3, the DNA is TGTGCCAGCAGCTTGCGGGCAGGGACCTACGAGCAGTACTTC. Its protein product is CASSLRAGTYEQYF.

This clone was seen only once. The chain links TRBV10-1 to TRBJ2-3; no firm D call. Trimming cost V 4 bases and J 1 base, with 6 bases left between them. This CDR3 has 13 residues. Germline values: CDR1 WNHNN, CDR2 SYGVQD (reference sequence). The DNA for the CDR3 is TGCGCCAGCAGTGGTCTGGGCACAGATACGCAGTATTTT. Protein: CASSGLGTDTQYF.

This clone occurred a few times. J is TRBJ1-1 and V is TRBV2; 7 nucleotides agree with TRBD1. The V and J ends lost 6 bases and 1 base, in that order; junction bases with no gene match: 2. Germline lookup yields CDR1 SNHLY and CDR2 FYNNEI. The CDR3 loop spans 13 amino acids. CDR3 DNA sequence: TGTGCCAGCAGCGACAGGGCGAACACTGAAGCTTTCTTT. Amino acids: CASSDRANTEAFF.

Relative to its sample, this clone is medium-sized. The rearrangement joins TRBV5-1 to TRBJ2-7, with TRBD1 matching over 7 bases. The germline V gene has CDR1 SGHRS and CDR2 YFSETQ. This CDR3 region has 14 residues. V lost 4 bases to trimming and J lost 5 bases; unmatched junction nucleotides: 9. DNA for the CDR3: TGCGCCAGCAGCCCTTCACAGGGGAACCACGAGCAGTACTTC. Translated, it gives CASSPSQGNHEQYF.

This chain connects TRBV28 to TRBJ1-1, with D unclear. Trimming left V 6 bases short and J 8 bases short, with 7 bases between. The CDR3 consists of 10 residues. The germline CDR1 and CDR2 sequences are MDHEN and SYDVKM. As DNA, the CDR3 is TGTGCCAGCAGGTCGACAGAAGCTTTCTTT. Its protein product is CASRSTEAFF. The full variable domain, in which reference TRBV28 and TRBJ1-1 provide the parts outside the CDR3, is DVKVTQSSRYLVKRTGEKVFLECVQDMDHENMFWYRQDPGLGLRLIYFSYDVKMKEKGDIPEGYSVSREKKERFSLILESASTNQTSMYLCASRSTEAFFGQGTRLTVV.

The chain couples TRBV2 to TRBJ1-3, with D unclear. V was shortened by 1 base and J by 0 bases, with 10 bases between the two germline ends. Per germline, CDR1 SNHLY and CDR2 FYNNEI. The CDR3 is 16 residues long. The CDR3, as DNA: TGTGCCAGCAGTGAAGGGGCCGGGAGCTCTGGAAACACCATATATTTT. Translated, it gives CASSEGAGSSGNTIYF.

Only one count was recorded for this clone. The chain carries TRBV18 and TRBJ2-1; either TRBD1 or TRBD2 may fit D (6 bases each). Trimming left V 6 bases short and J 2 bases short, with 14 bases between. Per the germline V gene, CDR1 is KGHSH and CDR2 is LQKENI. This CDR3 has 15 residues. CDR3 DNA: TGTGCCAGCTCGCCGACAGGAGGGACCTACAATGAGCAGTTCTTC. Residues: CASSPTGGTYNEQFF.

This chain connects TRBV6-5 to TRBJ1-2, with D maybe TRBD1 (5 bases). Trimming removed 0 bases from V and 8 bases from J, with 19 bases in between. The CDR3 sequence is 16 residues long. Per the germline V gene, CDR1 is MNHEY and CDR2 is SVGAGI. The CDR3 sequence: CASSYSTGRRVGGYTF. DNA for the CDR3: TGTGCCAGCAGTTACTCGACGGGTCGCAGGGTGGGCGGCTACACCTTC.

V gene TRBV5-4 combines with J gene TRBJ2-1; D is perhaps TRBD1 or TRBD2 (6 bases each). The CDR3 has 16 residues. Trimming removed 4 bases at V and 7 bases at J, with 21 bases between. The V gene's germline CDR1 is SGHNT and CDR2 YYREEE (reference sequence). Here the CDR3 DNA reads TGTGCCAGCAGCCTCCTCGGGGGTGGAAGGGGGAATGAGCAGTTCTTC. It yields the protein CASSLLGGGRGNEQFF.

This clone has a handful of counts. This chain uses TRBV4-1 with TRBJ1-2, with 12 positions matching TRBD1. CDR1 and CDR2 from the germline V gene are MGHRA and YSYEKL. The CDR3 contains 15 residues. J was trimmed by 8 bases and V by 4 bases; bases with no gene match: 8. The CDR3 nucleotides read TGCGCCAGCAGCCCCCCACTCGGGACAGGGGGCGGCTACACCTTC. This encodes CASSPPLGTGGGYTF.

The genes are TRBV4-3 and TRBJ1-5; D call uncertain. CDR3 length: 13 residues. The germline V gene encodes CDR1 LGHNA and CDR2 YSLEER. The V end lost 4 bases, the J end lost 4 bases, and 8 bases lay between the germline ends. The CDR3 protein is CASSLHPNQPQHF. In DNA form, the CDR3 reads TGCGCCAGCAGCCTCCACCCTAATCAGCCCCAGCATTTT.